The 19 T cell receptor beta chains in this list originate from one sample, sequenced in a study of beta chain features in type 1 diabetes (dated by TCRdb to 2017 to 2018). Libraries were prepared through the immunoSEQ multiplex PCR assay. All of the isolated RNA was reverse transcribed with the High Capacity cDNA Reverse Transcription Kit, so expressed TCRB transcripts were sequenced. TCRdb holds this immuneACCESS table with in-frame rearrangements only. Some clones are missing; in checked studies, unresolved V genes explain under half, and the rest has no known cause. In all, the sample holds 150,000 or so clones, and approximately 9.8% of those were seen once. The ten largest clones add up to approximately 0.69% of the sample. The sample was central memory CD4+ T cells from blood. The receptor set was obtained from a woman in her thirties or forties in good health.

This clone was observed a few times. The chain recombines TRBV18 with TRBJ2-5; D possibly corresponds to TRBD1 (6 bases). In germline, CDR1 is KGHSH, CDR2 LQKENI. Deletions cut 2 bases from V and 2 bases from J, with 21 bases between. CDR3 size: 18 residues. The CDR3 sequence: CASSPLRTGTLTQETQYF. DNA of the CDR3: TGTGCCAGCTCACCATTGCGCACCGGGACACTGACACAAGAGACCCAGTACTTC.

The V and J genes are TRBV11-2 and TRBJ2-7; 7 bases match TRBD2. The CDR3 consists of 14 residues. Germline values: CDR1 SGHAT, CDR2 FQNNGV. V trimming: 6 bases; J trimming: 0 bases; junction bases outside the gene matches: 5. CDR3 sequence reads: CASRLSGGSYEQYF. The DNA for the CDR3 is TGTGCCAGCAGACTATCGGGGGGCTCCTACGAGCAGTACTTC.

This clone was counted a few times. The V call is TRBV13, the J call TRBJ2-5; TRBD2 matches 9 bases. Germline values: CDR1 PRHDT, CDR2 FYEKMQ (reference sequence). V shed 5 bases and J 5 bases; nucleotides not matched to a gene: 9. The CDR3 loop spans 15 amino acids. DNA of the CDR3: TGTGCCAGCAGCCGGTCGACTAGCGGAGGGGAGACCCAGTACTTC. Protein: CASSRSTSGGETQYF.

This chain links TRBV20-1 with TRBJ2-7, with 12 nucleotides matching TRBD2. Looked up from germline, CDR1 is DFQATT and CDR2 is SNEGSKA (reference sequence). This CDR3 has 10 amino acids. The CDR3 region has the DNA TGCAGGTTACTAGCGGGGGGGCAGTACTTC. This codes for CRLLAGGQYF.

This sequence joins TRBV19 and TRBJ1-5; 7 bases are a match to TRBD1. The CDR3 extends over 16 amino acids. Germline trimming cut 2 bases from V and 5 bases from J; bases unmatched to any gene: 9. The germline CDR1 and CDR2 sequences are LNHDA and SQIVND (reference sequence). CDR3: CASSIIAPRGDQPQHF. The CDR3 bases are TGTGCCAGTAGTATAATAGCGCCCAGGGGGGATCAGCCCCAGCATTTT.

The gene calls are TRBV25-1 and TRBJ1-1; D is unclear. Trimming took 7 bases from V and 4 from J, leaving 7 bases between them. From germline, CDR1 is MGHDK and CDR2 SYGVNS. The CDR3 covers 11 residues. For the CDR3, the DNA is TGTGCCAGCATTCGGGGCACTGAAGCTTTCTTT. It yields the protein CASIRGTEAFF.

This chain uses TRBV18 with TRBJ1-1; D possibly corresponds to TRBD1 (6 bases). Deletions cut 1 base from V and 0 bases from J, with 15 bases between. This CDR3 spans 17 amino acids. CDR1 and CDR2 (germline): KGHSH, LQKENI. The CDR3, as DNA: TGTGCCAGCTCACCACAACGGGACATCTCCATGAACACTGAAGCTTTCTTT. Encoded protein: CASSPQRDISMNTEAFF.

This clone has more than one count but fewer than ten. This chain uses TRBV2 with TRBJ1-4; 7 nucleotides align to TRBD1. This CDR3 contains 16 residues. Trimming at V came to 6 bases and at J to 0 bases, leaving 7 bases not matched to a gene. The germline CDR1 and CDR2 sequences are SNHLY and FYNNEI. The CDR3 nucleotides read TGTGCCAGCAGACCGGGACAGAGAACAACTAATGAAAAACTGTTTTTT. Its translation: CASRPGQRTTNEKLFF.

The J gene is TRBJ1-1, the V gene TRBV19; no definite D call. Trimming shortened V by 4 bases and J by 5 bases, and 5 bases separated the two germline ends. There are 11 residues in the CDR3. Germline values: CDR1 LNHDA, CDR2 SQIVND (reference sequence). The CDR3 bases are TGTGCCAGTAGTACGAGAACTGAAGCTTTCTTT. The encoded protein is CASSTRTEAFF.

The V gene is TRBV4-3, the J gene TRBJ1-2; D is undetermined. CDR1 LGHNA and CDR2 YSLEER come from the germline V gene. The CDR3 runs 16 residues. V was shortened by 0 bases and J by 6 bases, with 17 bases between the two germline ends. The CDR3 spells CASSQDIRGGFDGYTF. CDR3 nucleotide sequence: TGCGCCAGCAGCCAAGATATCCGCGGCGGGTTTGATGGCTACACCTTC.

This clone has just a few counts. The rearrangement joins TRBV27 to TRBJ1-2; the D gene is possibly TRBD1 (5 bases). CDR1 MNHEY and CDR2 SMNVEV come from the germline V gene (reference sequence). The CDR3 loop spans 14 amino acids. V lost 0 bases and J lost 4, with 9 bases in between. CDR3 in amino acids: CASSLSGGVYGYTF. The CDR3, as DNA: TGTGCCAGCAGTTTATCCGGGGGTGTCTATGGCTACACCTTC.

This chain joins TRBV14 and TRBJ1-6, with unresolved D. Trimming removed 0 bases at V and 10 bases at J, with 7 bases between. CDR3 length: 13 amino acids. From germline, CDR1 is SGHDN and CDR2 FVKESK. The CDR3 protein is CASSQEARSPLHF. Here the CDR3 DNA reads TGTGCCAGCAGCCAAGAGGCAAGATCACCCCTCCACTTT.

V gene TRBV6-5 combines with J gene TRBJ2-7; D unresolved. The CDR3 runs 15 residues. Germline V gene lookup returns CDR1 MNHEY and CDR2 SVGAGI. V dropped 0 bases and J dropped 0 bases, with 9 bases sitting between them. CDR3 sequence (DNA): TGTGCCAGCAGTTACTCACTTACCTTCTCCTACGAGCAGTACTTC. Amino acids: CASSYSLTFSYEQYF.

This clone was counted between two and nine times. In DNA form, the CDR3 reads TGTGCCAGCAGTTTAGCGGGGGTGATAGATACGCAGTATTTT. Encoded protein: CASSLAGVIDTQYF. The chain recombines TRBV27 with TRBJ2-3; 7 bases align to TRBD2. Germline V gene sequence: CDR1 MNHEY, CDR2 SMNVEV (reference sequence). Losses at the gene ends were 2 bases for V and 5 bases for J; bases not matched to a gene: 4. The CDR3 has 14 amino acids.

V is TRBV18 and J is TRBJ1-4, with a weak D call TRBD1 (6 bases). The CDR3 is 13 amino acids. Trimming stripped 8 bases from V and 4 bases from J, with 11 bases between. Germline CDR1 KGHSH, CDR2 LQKENI. The CDR3 bases are TGTGCCAGCCAACAGGGCGGTAATGAAAAACTGTTTTTT. It yields the protein CASQQGGNEKLFF.

The V call is TRBV4-2, the J call TRBJ2-7; TRBD2 matches at 9 bases. Germline V CDR1 and CDR2: LGHNA, YNFKEQ. The CDR3 consists of 15 residues. The junction had 7 bases not matched to a gene; V was cut back by 1 base and J by 6 bases. CDR3 DNA sequence: TGTGCCAGCAGCCAAGTCGGCGGGGGGGCCGGCGAGCAGTACTTC. This encodes CASSQVGGGAGEQYF.

This clone was seen a handful of times. This sequence joins TRBV25-1 and TRBJ2-2; D perhaps matches TRBD2 (5 bases). The CDR3 has 14 amino acids. With 6 bases removed from V and 4 bases from J, the gap between germline ends came to 12 bases. Germline CDR1 MGHDK, CDR2 SYGVNS. In nucleotides, the CDR3 is TGTGCCAGCAGAGGACCAGCGGCCACCGGGGAGCTGTTTTTT. As protein: CASRGPAATGELFF.

This chain joins TRBV7-7 and TRBJ2-7, with D possibly TRBD2 on 5 matching bases. Trimming took off 6 bases at V and 2 bases at J, with 14 bases between the two ends. The V gene's germline CDR1 is SSHAT and CDR2 FNYEAQ (reference sequence). CDR3 size: 14 residues. The DNA of the CDR3 is TGTGCCAGCAGTCTAGCTCCGGCGGCCTACGAGCAGTACTTC. It specifies CASSLAPAAYEQYF.

This clone came up many times. CDR3 in DNA: TGCGCCAGCAGACTAGCGGGGGGGATCACAGATACGCAGTATTTT. It yields the protein CASRLAGGITDTQYF. This chain links TRBV5-1 with TRBJ2-3; 13 nucleotides align to TRBD2. This CDR3 is 15 amino acids long. The V gene's germline CDR1 is SGHRS and CDR2 YFSETQ. V shed 5 bases, J shed 2 bases, and the junction held 2 bases outside the gene matches.